Here is one T cell receptor (beta chain) with its context. The antigen is unknown. Indicated time point: patch test 3, about 24 weeks after DPC sensitization. Treatment specified: therapeutic diphenylcyclopropenone sensitization with weekly scalp DPC. Blood collection took place prior to placing each patch test. Alopecia patients, 18 to 70 years old and DPC-suitable, served as donors. What the library attached to individual cDNA molecules were unique molecular identifiers. TCRdb ran MiXCR on the RACE reads and lists one entry per CDR3 protein. Counted here are roughly 89,000 distinct CDR3 sequences, about a tenth occurring once; the ten biggest clones make up 1.1%. The data were taken from a study of human T cells and chemical hapten exposure. General study points: Significantly more large CDR3 similarity clusters were formed by expanded TCRs than by controls.

Germline assignment: CDR1 GTSNPN and CDR2 SVGIG (reference sequence). With 4 bases clipped from V and 5 bases from J, the junction kept 7 bases outside the gene matches. The CDR3 has 15 amino acids. This sequence originates from a woman aged 30 to 39 with alopecia areata. Some clones in this sample may be carry-over from other donors' samples. The chain joins TRBV30 to TRBJ2-1; TRBD2 aligns across 11 bases. This sample comprised whole blood, obtained in connection with sensitization to the hapten diphenylcyclopropenone (DPC). The CDR3 DNA sequence: TGTGCCTGGACCCTAGGACTAGCGGGTAACAATGAGCAGTTCTTC. Translating it yields CAWTLGLAGNNEQFF.